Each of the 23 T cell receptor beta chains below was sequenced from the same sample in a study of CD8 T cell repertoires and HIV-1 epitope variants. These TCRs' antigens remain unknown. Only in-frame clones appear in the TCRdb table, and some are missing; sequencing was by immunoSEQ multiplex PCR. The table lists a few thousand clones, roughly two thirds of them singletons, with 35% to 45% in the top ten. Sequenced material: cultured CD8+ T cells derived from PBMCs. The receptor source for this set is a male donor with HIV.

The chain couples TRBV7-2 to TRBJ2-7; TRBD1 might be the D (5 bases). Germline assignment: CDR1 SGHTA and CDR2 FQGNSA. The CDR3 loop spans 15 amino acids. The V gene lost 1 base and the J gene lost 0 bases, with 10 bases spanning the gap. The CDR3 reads CASSLGTLSSYEQYF. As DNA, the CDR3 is TGTGCCAGCAGCTTAGGGACATTGAGCTCCTACGAGCAGTACTTC.

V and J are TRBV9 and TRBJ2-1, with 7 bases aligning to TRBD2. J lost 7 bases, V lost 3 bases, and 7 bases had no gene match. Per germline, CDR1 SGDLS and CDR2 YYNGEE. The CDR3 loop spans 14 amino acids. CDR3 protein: CASSAGAGWNEQFF. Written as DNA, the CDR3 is TGTGCCAGCAGCGCCGGAGCGGGGTGGAATGAGCAGTTCTTC.

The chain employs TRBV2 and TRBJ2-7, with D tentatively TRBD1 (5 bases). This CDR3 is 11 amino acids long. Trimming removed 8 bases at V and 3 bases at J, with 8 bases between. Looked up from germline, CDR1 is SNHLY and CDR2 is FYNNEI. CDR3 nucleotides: TGTGCCAGCTTGGACATCTACGAGCAGTACTTC. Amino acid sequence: CASLDIYEQYF. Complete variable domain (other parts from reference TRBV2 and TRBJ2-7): EPEVTQTPSHQVTQMGQEVILRCVPISNHLYFYWYRQILGQKVEFLVSFYNNEISEKSEIFDDQFSVERPDGSNFTLKIRSTKLEDSAMYFCASLDIYEQYFGPGTRLTVT.

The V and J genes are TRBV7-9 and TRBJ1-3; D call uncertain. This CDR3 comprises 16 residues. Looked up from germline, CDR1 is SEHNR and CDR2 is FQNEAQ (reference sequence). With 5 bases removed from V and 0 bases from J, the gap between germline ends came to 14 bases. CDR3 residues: CASSPQTRSSGNTIYF. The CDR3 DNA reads TGTGCCAGCAGCCCCCAGACGCGCAGCTCTGGAAACACCATATATTTT.

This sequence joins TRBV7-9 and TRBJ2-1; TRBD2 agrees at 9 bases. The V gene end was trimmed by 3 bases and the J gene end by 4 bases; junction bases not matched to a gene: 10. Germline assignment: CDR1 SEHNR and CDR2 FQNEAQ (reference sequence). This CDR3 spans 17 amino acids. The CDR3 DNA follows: TGTGCCAGCAGCTTTTCGCCGGGACTAGCTCCTTACAATGAGCAGTTCTTC. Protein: CASSFSPGLAPYNEQFF.

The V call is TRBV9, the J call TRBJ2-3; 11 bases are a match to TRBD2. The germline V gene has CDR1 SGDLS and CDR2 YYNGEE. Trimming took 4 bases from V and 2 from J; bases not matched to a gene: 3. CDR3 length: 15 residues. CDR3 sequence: CASSTSGSFTDTQYF. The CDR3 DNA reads TGTGCCAGCAGCACTAGCGGGAGTTTCACAGATACGCAGTATTTT.

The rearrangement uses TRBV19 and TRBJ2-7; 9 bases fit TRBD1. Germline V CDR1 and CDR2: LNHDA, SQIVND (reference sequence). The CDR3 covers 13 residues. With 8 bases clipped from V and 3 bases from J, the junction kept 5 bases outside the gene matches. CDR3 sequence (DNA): TGTGCCAGTCTTGAGACAGGGGGCTACGAGCAGTACTTC. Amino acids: CASLETGGYEQYF.

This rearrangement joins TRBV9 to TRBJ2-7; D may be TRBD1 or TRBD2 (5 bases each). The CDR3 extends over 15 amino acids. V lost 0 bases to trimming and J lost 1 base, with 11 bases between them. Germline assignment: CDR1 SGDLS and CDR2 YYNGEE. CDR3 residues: CASSVEGTDSYEQYF. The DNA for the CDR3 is TGTGCCAGCAGCGTAGAAGGGACGGATTCCTACGAGCAGTACTTC. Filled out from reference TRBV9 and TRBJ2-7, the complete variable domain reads DSGVTQTPKHLITATGQRVTLRCSPRSGDLSVYWYQQSLDQGLQFLIQYYNGEERAKGNILERFSAQQFPDLHSELNLSSLELGDSALYFCASSVEGTDSYEQYFGPGTRLTVT.

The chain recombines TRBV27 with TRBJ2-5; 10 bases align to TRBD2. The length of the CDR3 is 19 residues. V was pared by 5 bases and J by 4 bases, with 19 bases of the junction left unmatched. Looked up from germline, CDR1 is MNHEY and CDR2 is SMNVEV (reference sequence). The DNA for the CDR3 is TGTGCCAGCAGTCCCCGAGGACTAGCGGACCGAGGCGCCCGAGAGACCCAGTACTTC. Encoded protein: CASSPRGLADRGARETQYF.

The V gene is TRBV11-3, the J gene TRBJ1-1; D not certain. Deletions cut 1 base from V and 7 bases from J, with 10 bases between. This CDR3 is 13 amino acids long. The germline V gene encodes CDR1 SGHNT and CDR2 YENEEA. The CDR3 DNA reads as TGTGCCAGCAGCTTAGGCGGGGAGAATGAAGCTTTCTTT. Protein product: CASSLGGENEAFF. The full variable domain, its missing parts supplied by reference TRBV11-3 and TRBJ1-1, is EAGVVQSPRYKIIEKKQPVAFWCNPISGHNTLYWYLQNLGQGPELLIRYENEEAVDDSQLPKDRFSAERLKGVDSTLKIQPAELGDSAVYLCASSLGGENEAFFGQGTRLTVV.

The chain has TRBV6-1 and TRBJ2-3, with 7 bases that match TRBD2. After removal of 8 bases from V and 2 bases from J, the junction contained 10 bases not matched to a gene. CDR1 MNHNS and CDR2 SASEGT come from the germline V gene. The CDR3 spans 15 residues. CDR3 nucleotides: TGTGCCAGCCCGAGCGGGGAGGCCTACACAGATACGCAGTATTTT. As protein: CASPSGEAYTDTQYF.

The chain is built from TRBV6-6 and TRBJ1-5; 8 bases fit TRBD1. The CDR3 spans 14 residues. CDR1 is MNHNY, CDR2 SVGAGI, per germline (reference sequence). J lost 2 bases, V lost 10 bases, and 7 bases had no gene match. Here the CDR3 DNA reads TGTGCCACATCAGGGGGCGTTCGCAATCAGCCCCAGCATTTT. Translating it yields CATSGGVRNQPQHF.

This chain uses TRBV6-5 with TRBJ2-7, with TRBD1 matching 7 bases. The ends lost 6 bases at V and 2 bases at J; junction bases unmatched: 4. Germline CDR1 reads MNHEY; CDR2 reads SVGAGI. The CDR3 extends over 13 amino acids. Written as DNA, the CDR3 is TGTGCCAGCAGCCCCGGGACAGCCTACGAGCAGTACTTC. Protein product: CASSPGTAYEQYF.

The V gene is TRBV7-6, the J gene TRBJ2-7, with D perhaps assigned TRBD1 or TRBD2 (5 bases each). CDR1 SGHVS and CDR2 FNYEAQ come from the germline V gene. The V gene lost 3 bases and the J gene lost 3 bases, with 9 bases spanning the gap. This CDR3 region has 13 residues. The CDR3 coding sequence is TGTGCCAGCAGCTTGGGGGAATTCTACGAGCAGTACTTC. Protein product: CASSLGEFYEQYF.

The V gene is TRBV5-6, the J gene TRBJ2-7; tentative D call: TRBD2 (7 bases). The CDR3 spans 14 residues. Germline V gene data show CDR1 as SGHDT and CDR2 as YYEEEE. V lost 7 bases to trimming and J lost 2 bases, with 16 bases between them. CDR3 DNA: TGTGCCAGCGGCGGGGGCGGAGCCACCTACGAGCAGTACTTC. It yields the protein CASGGGGATYEQYF. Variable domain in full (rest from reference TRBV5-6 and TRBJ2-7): DAGVTQSPTHLIKTRGQQVTLRCSPKSGHDTVSWYQQALGQGPQFIFQYYEEEERQRGNFPDRFSGHQFPNYSSELNVNALLLGDSALYLCASGGGGATYEQYFGPGTRLTVT.

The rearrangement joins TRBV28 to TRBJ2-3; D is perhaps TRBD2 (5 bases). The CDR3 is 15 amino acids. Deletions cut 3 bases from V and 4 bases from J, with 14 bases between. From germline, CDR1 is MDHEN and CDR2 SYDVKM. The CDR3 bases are TGTGCCAGCAGTTTTCCCCTAGCTGGTGCAGATACGCAGTATTTT. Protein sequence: CASSFPLAGADTQYF.

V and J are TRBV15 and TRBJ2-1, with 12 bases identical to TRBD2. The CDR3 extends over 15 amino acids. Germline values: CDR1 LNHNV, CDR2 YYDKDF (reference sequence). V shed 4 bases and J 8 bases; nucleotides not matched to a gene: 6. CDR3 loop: CATSILAGGRDEQFF. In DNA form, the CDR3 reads TGTGCCACCAGCATTCTAGCGGGGGGGCGGGATGAGCAGTTCTTC.

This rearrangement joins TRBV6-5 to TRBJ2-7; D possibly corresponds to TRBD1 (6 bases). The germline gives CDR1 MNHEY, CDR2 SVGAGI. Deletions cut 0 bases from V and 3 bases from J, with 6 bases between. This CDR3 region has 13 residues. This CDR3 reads CASSYSQGYEQYF. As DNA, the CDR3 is TGTGCCAGCAGTTACTCACAGGGCTACGAGCAGTACTTC.

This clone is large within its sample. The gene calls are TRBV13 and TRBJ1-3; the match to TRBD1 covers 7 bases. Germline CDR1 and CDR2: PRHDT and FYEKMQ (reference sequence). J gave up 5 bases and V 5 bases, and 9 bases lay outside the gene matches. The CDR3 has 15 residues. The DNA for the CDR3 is TGTGCCAGCAGCCCTGACAGGGACGGGCGAAACACCATATATTTT. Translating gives CASSPDRDGRNTIYF.

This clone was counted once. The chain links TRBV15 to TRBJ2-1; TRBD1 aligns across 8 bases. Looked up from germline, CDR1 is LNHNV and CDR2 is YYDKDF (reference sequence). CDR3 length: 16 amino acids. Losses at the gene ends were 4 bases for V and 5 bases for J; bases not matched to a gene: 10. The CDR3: CATSITTGVVDNEQFF. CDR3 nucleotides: TGTGCCACCAGCATTACGACAGGGGTTGTGGACAATGAGCAGTTCTTC. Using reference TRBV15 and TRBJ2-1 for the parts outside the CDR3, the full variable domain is DAMVIQNPRYQVTQFGKPVTLSCSQTLNHNVMYWYQQKSSQAPKLLFHYYDKDFNNEADTPDNFQSRRPNTSFCFLDIRSPGLGDTAMYLCATSITTGVVDNEQFFGPGTRLTVL.

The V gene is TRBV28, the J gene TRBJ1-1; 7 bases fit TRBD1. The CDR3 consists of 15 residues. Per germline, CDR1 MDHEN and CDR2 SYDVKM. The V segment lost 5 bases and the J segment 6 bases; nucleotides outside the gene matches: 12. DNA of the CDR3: TGTGCCAGCAGTCCACTCCTAGACAGGGTAGCTGAAGCTTTCTTT. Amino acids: CASSPLLDRVAEAFF.

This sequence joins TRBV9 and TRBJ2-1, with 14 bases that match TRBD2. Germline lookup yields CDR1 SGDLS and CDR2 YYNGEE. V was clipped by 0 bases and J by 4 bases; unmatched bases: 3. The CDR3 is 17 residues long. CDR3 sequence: CASSVEGLAGEYNEQFF. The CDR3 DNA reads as TGTGCCAGCAGCGTAGAGGGACTAGCGGGGGAATACAATGAGCAGTTCTTC.

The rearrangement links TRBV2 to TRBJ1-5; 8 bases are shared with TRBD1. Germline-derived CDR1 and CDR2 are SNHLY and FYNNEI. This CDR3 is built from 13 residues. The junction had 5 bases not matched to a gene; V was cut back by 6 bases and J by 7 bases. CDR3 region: CASSPGGGQPQHF. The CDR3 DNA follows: TGTGCCAGCAGCCCAGGGGGCGGGCAGCCCCAGCATTTT.